This note documents a single TCR beta chain sequence. The same CDR3 is also encoded by other DNA sequences in this sample. Profiling relied on immunoSEQ multiplex PCR, and the TCRdb table lists in-frame clones only, not all of them. The profile covers a few million clones, with about 94% appearing a single time and more than 1.5% taken by the ten largest. The naive CD8 fraction comprised CD45RO-negative cells positively selected for CCR7 and excluded terminally differentiated effector memory CD45RA+ cells. This sample is drawn from a study of shared clonotypes between healthy human individuals. The CDR3 consists of 13 residues. V was shortened by 3 bases and J by 7 bases, with 10 bases between the two germline ends. CDR1 is MNHEY, CDR2 SMNVEV, per germline (reference sequence).

The chain uses TRBV27 and TRBJ2-1; D might be TRBD1 (7 bases). The specimen sequenced was naive CD8+ T cells from PBMCs. This receptor was identified in a man aged 18 to 29 in good health. Some clones in this sample may be carry-over from other donors' samples. The CDR3 loop reads CASSLTGRNEQFF. The CDR3 DNA reads as TGTGCCAGCAGTTTGACAGGGAGGAATGAGCAGTTCTTC.